A single sample is the source of the 3 T cell receptor beta chains below, sequenced in a study of early T cells in non-severe SARS-CoV-2 infection. Each CDR3 protein is one row after TCRdb ran MiXCR on the 5' RACE reads. The sample carries roughly 24,000 distinct CDR3 sequences, under 6% recorded once. The sample comprised whole blood. The source of these receptors is an adult who was a healthcare worker with PCR-confirmed SARS-CoV-2 infection or an uninfected control (not recorded which).

The chain links TRBV7-2 to TRBJ2-3; D gene ambiguous. V was shortened by 6 bases and J by 5 bases, with 6 bases between the two germline ends. The CDR3 runs 11 residues. Germline V gene lookup returns CDR1 SGHTA and CDR2 FQGNSA. Here the CDR3 reads CASRFIDTQYF. The DNA of the CDR3 is TGTGCCAGCAGATTTATAGATACGCAGTATTTT. Variable domain in full (rest from reference TRBV7-2 and TRBJ2-3): GAGVSQSPSNKVTEKGKDVELRCDPISGHTALYWYRQSLGQGLEFLIYFQGNSAPDKSGLPSDRFSAERTGGSVSTLTIQRTQQEDSAVYLCASRFIDTQYFGPGTRLTVL.

This clonotype was observed many times. The chain couples TRBV4-2 to TRBJ2-7; D is perhaps TRBD2 (5 bases). V dropped 0 bases and J dropped 3 bases, with 9 bases sitting between them. CDR3 length: 14 amino acids. From germline, CDR1 is LGHNA and CDR2 YNFKEQ. Here the CDR3 reads CASSQDQRNYEQYF. CDR3 DNA sequence: TGTGCCAGCAGCCAAGATCAGCGGAACTACGAGCAGTACTTC.

This clonotype has a count of ten or more. The chain combines TRBV27 with TRBJ1-1, with TRBD1 identical over 7 bases. Losses at the gene ends were 6 bases for V and 6 bases for J; bases not matched to a gene: 10. The CDR3 spans 14 residues. In germline, CDR1 is MNHEY, CDR2 SMNVEV (reference sequence). The CDR3 is CASSLQGKVAEAFF. The CDR3 region has the DNA TGTGCCAGCAGCCTACAGGGGAAAGTGGCTGAAGCTTTCTTT.